One T cell receptor beta chain is described in this entry. Antigen: not known. What went into each PCR as a spike was synthetic TCR analog templates. Method: immunoSEQ multiplex PCR; TCRdb's copy keeps in-frame clones and lacks some. The repertoire holds fewer than 45,000 clones, with roughly four fifths as singletons. The sample is drawn from a study of PD-L1 blockade in urothelial cancer. In the study overall: Samples came from 3 weeks, at the second dose, and 6 weeks into treatment.

Overall study findings and caveats: Patients with durable benefit had greater blood expansion of tumor-associated TCR clones 3 weeks into treatment.

Trimming pared 4 bases from V and 3 bases from J, leaving 24 bases between. There are 18 residues in the CDR3. Urothelial carcinoma in patients was locally advanced or metastatic. The chain carries TRBV23-1 and TRBJ1-1, with D unresolved. TRBV23-1 has ORF status, its function being uncertain. The TCR originated in a man in his 70s with urothelial cancer. The specimen comprised PBMCs, sampled around atezolizumab (anti-PD-L1) treatment. CDR3 DNA sequence: TGCGCCAGCAGTCCCACACACGCGGGCCCCGGCGGGGACACTGAAGCTTTCTTT. Translation gives CASSPTHAGPGGDTEAFF.